The sequence of this T cell receptor (beta chain) was determined in a study of T-cell reconstitution after alpha-beta-depleted transplantation in children. Regarding the study as a whole: There were some patients whose high TCRbeta diversity at day 60 came from surviving recipient T cells and thymic progenitors. At one year after transplant, newly produced T cells mostly accounted for T-cell counts and diversity.

Germline loops: CDR1 KGHSH, CDR2 LQKENI. Deletions cut 3 bases from V and 6 bases from J, with 7 bases between. The CDR3 is made up of 12 amino acids. Many counts were recorded for this clonotype. No antigen is known for it. This sample's TCRbeta library carried unique molecular identifier barcodes. TCRdb analysed the PCR reads with MiXCR anew, one entry per CDR3 protein. The sample yields some 830,000 distinct CDR3 sequences, approximately 15% seen once. The sequencing used PBMCs, mostly from graft donor cells, collected 360 days after TCRalphabeta/CD19-depleted stem cell transplant. This TCR was sampled from a male patient younger than 18 who had a stem cell transplant for acute lymphoblastic leukemia, so the T cells may come from the graft donor. V and J are TRBV18 and TRBJ2-3; D is possibly TRBD1 or TRBD2 (5 bases each). Here the CDR3 DNA reads TGTGCCAGCTCACCCAGGGAGGATACGCAGTATTTT. It specifies CASSPREDTQYF.